Shown below are 27 T cell receptor beta chains from a single sample sequenced in a study of cytomegalovirus exposure and HLA in healthy donors (dated by TCRdb to 2016 to 2017). Libraries were constructed by the immunoSEQ multiplex PCR assay. For the multiplex PCR, a mixture combining 60 forward primers for TCR Vbeta segments and 13 reverse primers for TCR Jbeta segments was used. This is the immuneACCESS table as TCRdb keeps it, with only in-frame sequences that have V and J called. A part of the clones is gone; compared with another copy, unresolved V genes explain less than half, and the rest is unexplained. Here the sample has 90,000 to 140,000 clones; around 80% occur a single time. The ten largest clones capture 5.6% of the sample. Sequencing was done on a sample of PBMCs. These TCRs come from a male donor in good health and CMV-seronegative.

This clone was observed a few times. The chain joins TRBV6-6 to TRBJ2-2, with TRBD2 matching over 8 bases. Germline V gene lookup returns CDR1 MNHNY and CDR2 SVGAGI (reference sequence). This CDR3 is 16 amino acids long. V lost 6 bases and J lost 6; bases outside the gene matches: 12. CDR3 region: CASSFLSAGDSGELFF. The CDR3, as DNA: TGTGCCAGCAGCTTCCTGTCAGCGGGAGACTCCGGGGAGCTGTTTTTT.

As regards this clone: Sequence at one end of the junction differs from germline and may be a read error. The V gene is TRBV7-9, the J gene TRBJ2-1; 9 positions agree with TRBD1. Germline-derived CDR1 and CDR2 are SEHNR and FQNEAQ (reference sequence). There are 13 residues in the CDR3. The CDR3 region is CSSRDGTGIEQFF. The CDR3 bases are TGTTCCAGCAGGGACGGGACAGGGATTGAGCAGTTCTTC.

This clone was counted between two and nine times. This chain links TRBV6-1 with TRBJ1-4; D gene uncertain. V lost 3 bases and J 6 bases, leaving 5 bases between the germline ends. The CDR3 is 12 amino acids. CDR1 and CDR2 from the germline V gene are MNHNS and SASEGT. The CDR3 DNA follows: TGTGCCAGCAGTGAGGACTATGAAAAACTGTTTTTT. Protein product: CASSEDYEKLFF.

The genes are TRBV19 and TRBJ2-3; 7 bases fit TRBD2. Trimming removed 5 bases from V and 0 bases from J; junction bases left unmatched: 11. Germline assignment: CDR1 LNHDA and CDR2 SQIVND (reference sequence). The CDR3 is 17 residues long. CDR3 loop: CASSHPRASGSTDTQYF. The CDR3 coding sequence is TGTGCCAGTAGTCACCCAAGGGCTAGCGGTAGCACAGATACGCAGTATTTT. Supplemented by reference TRBV19 and TRBJ2-3, the full variable domain reads DGGITQSPKYLFRKEGQNVTLSCEQNLNHDAMYWYRQDPGQGLRLIYYSQIVNDFQKGDIAEGYSVSREKKESFPLTVTSAQKNPTAFYLCASSHPRASGSTDTQYFGPGTRLTVL.

J is TRBJ2-7 and V is TRBV27; a possible D gene is TRBD1 (5 bases). Germline-derived CDR1 and CDR2 are MNHEY and SMNVEV (reference sequence). The CDR3 sequence is 15 residues long. The V end lost 5 bases, the J end lost 0 bases, and 14 bases lay between the germline ends. CDR3 DNA sequence: TGTGCCAGCAGTCTCTCCGGACAAGTCTCCTACGAGCAGTACTTC. As protein: CASSLSGQVSYEQYF.

V and J are TRBV5-4 and TRBJ1-2, with D possibly being TRBD1 (5 bases). Germline V gene lookup returns CDR1 SGHNT and CDR2 YYREEE (reference sequence). Trimming stripped 1 base from V and 8 bases from J, with 9 bases between. The CDR3 runs 12 residues. The CDR3 here is CASSLPRAGYTF. Written as DNA, the CDR3 is TGTGCCAGCAGCTTGCCCAGGGCGGGCTACACCTTC. Together with reference TRBV5-4 and TRBJ1-2, the CDR3 gives the full variable domain: ETGVTQSPTHLIKTRGQQVTLRCSSQSGHNTVSWYQQALGQGPQFIFQYYREEENGRGNFPPRFSGLQFPNYSSELNVNALELDDSALYLCASSLPRAGYTFGSGTRLTVV.

The chain joins TRBV28 to TRBJ1-4; 9 bases fit TRBD1. Germline V gene data show CDR1 as MDHEN and CDR2 as SYDVKM. CDR3 length: 15 residues. Trimming at V came to 6 bases and at J to 10 bases, leaving 12 bases not matched to a gene. For the CDR3, the DNA is TGTGCCAGCAGCCCCGGAGGACAGGGGCAGGGAAAACTGTTTTTT. Translation: CASSPGGQGQGKLFF.

This clone was seen a handful of times. The V gene is TRBV6-5, the J gene TRBJ1-1; no firm D call. V lost 2 bases and J lost 6, with 7 bases in between. Germline V gene data show CDR1 as MNHEY and CDR2 as SVGAGI. The CDR3 runs 12 residues. CDR3 loop: CASSYRGSEAFF. In nucleotides, the CDR3 is TGTGCCAGCAGTTACAGAGGGTCTGAAGCTTTCTTT.

The CDR3: CASSLSRQAGEQYF. As DNA, the CDR3 is TGTGCCAGCAGTTTATCCAGACAGGCTGGCGAGCAGTACTTC. V gene TRBV27 combines with J gene TRBJ2-7; tentatively, D is TRBD1 (6 bases). The V gene lost 0 bases and the J gene lost 6 bases, with 12 bases spanning the gap. From germline, CDR1 is MNHEY and CDR2 SMNVEV (reference sequence). The CDR3 extends over 14 amino acids.

The rearrangement uses TRBV4-1 and TRBJ2-7, with D maybe TRBD1 (6 bases). V dropped 4 bases and J dropped 0 bases, with 16 bases sitting between them. The CDR3 spans 16 residues. Germline V gives CDR1 MGHRA, CDR2 YSYEKL. CDR3 DNA: TGCGCCAGCAGCCCCAGGGACACACAGAGCTCCTACGAGCAGTACTTC. This sequence encodes CASSPRDTQSSYEQYF.

This clone was picked up a small number of times. This chain joins TRBV10-1 and TRBJ1-5, with 7 nucleotides matching TRBD1. The CDR3 runs to 15 residues. The germline gives CDR1 WNHNN, CDR2 SYGVQD (reference sequence). Losses at the gene ends were 8 bases for V and 0 bases for J; bases not matched to a gene: 7. The CDR3 nucleotides are TGCGCCAGCGCCGGGACAGTTTATAGCAATCAGCCCCAGCATTTT. Encoded protein: CASAGTVYSNQPQHF.

J is TRBJ2-4 and V is TRBV21-1; the DNA was not compared with TRBD2, the D call given in the table. TRBV21-1 is deemed a pseudogene. The CDR3 runs to 14 residues. CDR3 DNA sequence: TGTGCCAGCAGCAAAGGACTAGCCAAAAACATTCAGTACTTC. This encodes CASSKGLAKNIQYF.

This chain connects TRBV7-8 to TRBJ2-3; 15 bases fit TRBD2. Germline V CDR1 and CDR2: SGHVS, FQNEAQ. The ends lost 1 base at V and 2 bases at J; junction bases unmatched: 1. This CDR3 has 17 residues. CDR3 amino acids: CASSLGTSGRATDTQYF. The CDR3 DNA is TGTGCCAGCAGCTTAGGGACTAGCGGGAGGGCCACAGATACGCAGTATTTT.

The V gene is TRBV4-1, the J gene TRBJ2-7, with a tentative D call TRBD1 (5 bases). Germline V gene sequence: CDR1 MGHRA, CDR2 YSYEKL. This CDR3 contains 16 residues. V shed 2 bases and J shed 3 bases, with 17 bases lying between them. Here the CDR3 DNA reads TGCGCCAGCAGCCAACCTCTGGGCTCAGGGCTCTACGAGCAGTACTTC. Encoded protein: CASSQPLGSGLYEQYF.

The rearrangement joins TRBV4-2 to TRBJ2-2; 7 bases line up with TRBD2. The CDR3 is made up of 18 amino acids. Germline trimming cut 1 base from V and 3 bases from J; bases unmatched to any gene: 11. Per the germline V gene, CDR1 is LGHNA and CDR2 is YNFKEQ. CDR3 loop: CASSQVGELAGDTGELFF. CDR3 sequence (DNA): TGTGCCAGCAGCCAAGTTGGTGAATTGGCGGGAGACACCGGGGAGCTGTTTTTT.

V gene TRBV9 combines with J gene TRBJ2-7; TRBD1 aligns across 8 bases. The V segment lost 4 bases and the J segment 6 bases; nucleotides outside the gene matches: 9. Germline V gene lookup returns CDR1 SGDLS and CDR2 YYNGEE. The CDR3 length is 14 residues. The DNA for the CDR3 is TGTGCCAGCAGCATACAGGGGGTATCGGGCGAGCAGTACTTC. Translating gives CASSIQGVSGEQYF.

The V gene is TRBV7-6, the J gene TRBJ2-2; 7 bases are a match to TRBD2. Trimming cost V 1 base and J 6 bases; bases outside gene matches: 8. This CDR3 contains 16 residues. CDR1 and CDR2 from the germline V gene are SGHVS and FNYEAQ. The CDR3, as DNA: TGTGCCAGCAGCTTAGTTTTGGAGGCGGGGGCCGGGGAGCTGTTTTTT. Its protein is CASSLVLEAGAGELFF. The full variable domain, rest sourced from reference TRBV7-6 and TRBJ2-2, is GAGVSQSPRYKVTKRGQDVALRCDPISGHVSLYWYRQALGQGPEFLTYFNYEAQQDKSGLPNDRFSAERPEGSISTLTIQRTEQRDSAMYRCASSLVLEAGAGELFFGEGSRLTVL.

This sequence joins TRBV23-1 and TRBJ2-7; 8 bases agree with TRBD2. TRBV23-1 is classed as an ORF, of uncertain function. The V segment lost 4 bases and the J segment 1 base; nucleotides outside the gene matches: 9. The CDR3 runs to 16 residues. CDR3 loop: CASSRHETSVSYEQYF. For the CDR3, the DNA is TGCGCCAGCAGTCGTCATGAGACTAGCGTTTCCTACGAGCAGTACTTC.

The chain couples TRBV5-6 to TRBJ1-5; D is unclear. The V end was cut by 4 bases, the J end by 5 bases, with 16 bases between. Germline lookup yields CDR1 SGHDT and CDR2 YYEEEE. This CDR3 has 15 amino acids. In DNA, the CDR3 is TGTGCCAGCAGCCCAGCCGCAGCGCTTCATCAGCCCCAGCATTTT. Translated: CASSPAAALHQPQHF.

V is TRBV5-1 and J is TRBJ2-1, with D perhaps TRBD1 (6 bases). The CDR3 covers 15 residues. CDR1 is SGHRS, CDR2 YFSETQ, per germline. Trimming took 0 bases from V and 8 from J, leaving 15 bases between them. The CDR3 nucleotides are TGCGCCAGCAGCTTGGGGCAGGGGCGGATCGATGAGCAGTTCTTC. It encodes CASSLGQGRIDEQFF. The full variable domain, in which reference TRBV5-1 and TRBJ2-1 provide the parts outside the CDR3, is KAGVTQTPRYLIKTRGQQVTLSCSPISGHRSVSWYQQTPGQGLQFLFEYFSETQRNKGNFPGRFSGRQFSNSRSEMNVSTLELGDSALYLCASSLGQGRIDEQFFGPGTRLTVL.

The rearrangement uses TRBV2 and TRBJ2-7, with a possible D match to TRBD2 (6 bases). From germline, CDR1 is SNHLY and CDR2 FYNNEI. The V gene lost 6 bases and the J gene lost 4 bases, with 13 bases spanning the gap. The CDR3 spans 13 residues. The CDR3 DNA sequence: TGTGCCAGCAGGGAGGGGAGTGGTTACGAGCAGTACTTC. Residues: CASREGSGYEQYF.

The chain uses TRBV27 and TRBJ2-7; the match to TRBD2 covers 7 bases. The CDR3 extends over 14 amino acids. After removal of 1 base from V and 5 bases from J, the junction contained 5 bases not matched to a gene. CDR1 is MNHEY, CDR2 SMNVEV, per germline (reference sequence). The CDR3 sequence is CASSLYGRRNEQYF. CDR3 DNA sequence: TGTGCCAGCAGTTTATACGGGAGGAGGAACGAGCAGTACTTC.

The chain has TRBV25-1 and TRBJ1-1; D is unresolved. The CDR3 runs 15 residues. V lost 1 base and J 5 bases, leaving 14 bases between the germline ends. The germline CDR1 and CDR2 sequences are MGHDK and SYGVNS. The CDR3, as DNA: TGTGCCAGCAGTGAATGGGGAGGTCAGGTAACTGAAGCTTTCTTT. Translated, it gives CASSEWGGQVTEAFF.

The gene calls are TRBV6-1 and TRBJ2-7; 8 positions agree with TRBD1. The CDR3 is 15 amino acids. V lost 6 bases, J lost 6 bases, and 13 bases stayed unmatched. The germline V gene encodes CDR1 MNHNS and CDR2 SASEGT. The CDR3 bases are TGTGCCAGCAGCGGAGCCAGGGGGCGAGAGGGCGAGCAGTACTTC. Protein: CASSGARGREGEQYF.

The count of this clone is one. CDR3 region: CASRRYPSDRQSGNTIYF. For the CDR3, the DNA is TGTGCCAGCAGACGTTACCCTTCGGACAGGCAAAGCGGAAACACCATATATTTT. The rearrangement uses TRBV28 and TRBJ1-3; 7 nucleotides line up with TRBD1. Germline V CDR1 and CDR2: MDHEN, SYDVKM. The V segment lost 6 bases and the J segment 4 bases; nucleotides outside the gene matches: 18. The length of the CDR3 is 18 residues.

This clone showed up just a few times. This chain joins TRBV6-1 and TRBJ1-5; possible D gene TRBD1, 5 bases. In germline, CDR1 is MNHNS, CDR2 SASEGT. The CDR3 has 14 amino acids. Between the trimmed V and J ends, which lost 2 bases and 6 bases, there was a span of 11 bases. CDR3 sequence: CASSEPGGAQPQHF. The CDR3 DNA follows: TGTGCCAGCAGTGAACCGGGAGGGGCTCAGCCCCAGCATTTT.

The rearrangement links TRBV7-6 to TRBJ2-2; 8 nucleotides line up with TRBD2. J gave up 5 bases and V 5 bases, and 10 bases lay outside the gene matches. The CDR3 consists of 16 residues. CDR1 is SGHVS, CDR2 FNYEAQ, per germline. The CDR3 coding sequence is TGTGCCAGCAGCCAAGCGGGACTAGTGAGAACCGGGGAGCTGTTTTTT. Translating it yields CASSQAGLVRTGELFF.